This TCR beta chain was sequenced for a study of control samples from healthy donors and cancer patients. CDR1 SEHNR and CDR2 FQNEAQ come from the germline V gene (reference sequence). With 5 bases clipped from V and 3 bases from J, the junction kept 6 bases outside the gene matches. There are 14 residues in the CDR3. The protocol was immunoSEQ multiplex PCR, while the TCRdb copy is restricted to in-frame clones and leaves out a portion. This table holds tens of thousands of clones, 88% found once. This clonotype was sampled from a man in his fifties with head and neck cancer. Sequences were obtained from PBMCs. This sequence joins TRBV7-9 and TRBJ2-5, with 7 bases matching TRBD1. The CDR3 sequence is CASSADRWEETQYF. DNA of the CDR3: TGTGCCAGCAGCGCGGACAGGTGGGAAGAGACCCAGTACTTC.